What follows are 17 T cell receptor beta chains derived from one specimen sequenced in a study of blood T cells in healthy people across ages. Primed by a sample-barcoded 5' primer and a J-beta primer mix, a second PCR proceeded for about 7 to 12 cycles. One entry per CDR3 protein results from TCRdb running MiXCR on the 5' RACE reads. In the table there are 550,000 to 700,000 distinct CDR3 sequences, about 26% of which are singletons. The sample consisted of blood. The receptors were gathered from a woman aged 70 to 79 in good health.

This clonotype was detected ten times or more. This chain uses TRBV7-2 with TRBJ2-3, with D perhaps TRBD1 (5 bases). The CDR3 is 15 residues long. Germline CDR1 and CDR2: SGHTA and FQGNSA. Trimming shortened V by 3 bases and J by 2 bases, and 12 bases separated the two germline ends. CDR3 in amino acids: CASSLAIGDTDTQYF. CDR3 DNA sequence: TGTGCCAGCAGCTTGGCGATAGGGGACACAGATACGCAGTATTTT.

This clonotype was seen only a few times. The chain is built from TRBV4-3 and TRBJ2-1, with 9 bases lining up with TRBD2. This CDR3 has 18 residues. The V and J ends lost 1 base and 7 bases, in that order; junction bases with no gene match: 14. In germline, CDR1 is LGHNA, CDR2 YSLEER. CDR3 loop: CASSQARNGLAGRNEQFF. The CDR3 nucleotides are TGCGCCAGCAGCCAAGCCAGGAATGGGCTAGCGGGGAGGAATGAGCAGTTCTTC.

This clonotype was detected only a few times. This chain links TRBV12-3 or TRBV12-4 with TRBJ1-1; no clear D. There are 11 residues in the CDR3. Trimming took 6 bases from V and 5 from J, leaving 7 bases between them. DNA for the CDR3: TGTGCCAGCAGGTTGAGGACTGAAGCTTTCTTT. It yields the protein CASRLRTEAFF.

This clonotype was detected only a few times. In DNA, the CDR3 is TGCAGTGCTCTACACGTATCTAAGTCAGAGACCCAGTACTTC. Translating gives CSALHVSKSETQYF. The chain recombines TRBV20-1 with TRBJ2-5; D not certain. Germline CDR1 and CDR2: DFQATT and SNEGSKA (reference sequence). Trimming took off 5 bases at V and 4 bases at J, with 17 bases between the two ends. This CDR3 contains 14 residues.

Only a few counts were recorded for this clonotype. V and J are TRBV24-1 and TRBJ2-3, with 13 bases matching TRBD2. Looked up from germline, CDR1 is KGHDR and CDR2 is SFDVKD. V lost 4 bases to trimming and J lost 3 bases; unmatched junction nucleotides: 9. CDR3 length: 18 residues. In DNA form, the CDR3 reads TGTGCCACCAGTGACGCTGGACTAGCGGGGGCTCTAACAGATACGCAGTATTTT. Amino acids: CATSDAGLAGALTDTQYF.

The chain recombines TRBV5-1 with TRBJ2-3; D perhaps matches TRBD2 (6 bases). The CDR3 is 17 amino acids. Germline V gene sequence: CDR1 SGHRS, CDR2 YFSETQ. V was cut by 7 bases and J by 5 bases, with 26 bases left in between. The CDR3 bases are TGCGCCAGCGGACCTCTTATTCTGTCCGGGGGAGGAGATACGCAGTATTTT. This translates into CASGPLILSGGGDTQYF.

Worth noting for this clonotype: An end of the junction does not agree with germline; a read error may underlie this. V usage is TRBV7-3 and J usage is TRBJ2-3; D unclear. The CDR3 is 14 amino acids. The V gene's germline CDR1 is SGHTA and CDR2 FQGTGA. The CDR3 is CAGSLGRPTDTQYF. CDR3 sequence (DNA): TGTGCCGGCAGCTTAGGCCGACCCACAGATACGCAGTATTTT. Looking up the rest from reference TRBV7-3 and TRBJ2-3 gives the full variable domain: GAGVSQTPSNKVTEKGKYVELRCDPISGHTALYWYRQSLGQGPEFLIYFQGTGAADDSGLPNDRFFAVRPEGSVSTLKIQRTERGDSAVYLCAGSLGRPTDTQYFGPGTRLTVL.

In this sample, this clonotype turned up a few times. The CDR3 here is CATKGGGLTDTQYF. CDR3 DNA sequence: TGTGCCACCAAAGGCGGGGGGCTCACAGATACGCAGTATTTT. V is TRBV10-3 and J is TRBJ2-3, with 8 bases identical to TRBD2. This CDR3 is 14 amino acids long. The V segment lost 10 bases and the J segment 2 bases; nucleotides outside the gene matches: 8. From germline, CDR1 is ENHRY and CDR2 SYGVKD.

V is TRBV29-1 and J is TRBJ2-7, with D possibly TRBD2 on 6 matching bases. V gave up 5 bases and J gave up 2 bases, with 13 bases separating them. Per the germline V gene, CDR1 is SQVTM and CDR2 is ANQGSEA. The CDR3 runs to 13 residues. The CDR3 DNA reads TGCAGCGTTTGCCAGGGAGGCCCCTACGAGCAGTACTTC. Translation gives CSVCQGGPYEQYF.

This clonotype was recorded many times. J is TRBJ1-2 and V is TRBV27; maybe TRBD1 (6 bases). V shed 6 bases and J shed 8 bases, with 19 bases lying between them. CDR1 and CDR2 from the germline V gene are MNHEY and SMNVEV (reference sequence). The CDR3 extends over 14 amino acids. The CDR3 bases are TGTGCCAGCAGATCCGGGACAATAGACGGAGGCTACACCTTC. Amino acid sequence: CASRSGTIDGGYTF.

The chain combines TRBV20-1 with TRBJ2-3, with D hard to call. The CDR3 spans 15 residues. Germline assignment: CDR1 DFQATT and CDR2 SNEGSKA (reference sequence). Trimming removed 2 bases at V and 0 bases at J, with 12 bases between. CDR3 protein: CSARMGATSTDTQYF. CDR3 sequence (DNA): TGCAGTGCTAGAATGGGCGCAACTAGCACAGATACGCAGTATTTT.

This chain joins TRBV5-1 and TRBJ2-1; D is perhaps TRBD1 (6 bases). In germline, CDR1 is SGHRS, CDR2 YFSETQ. The CDR3 is made up of 17 amino acids. V lost 0 bases to trimming and J lost 0 bases, with 13 bases between them. CDR3 sequence: CASSLEGDPSSYNEQFF. CDR3 coding DNA: TGCGCCAGCAGCTTGGAGGGGGACCCAAGCTCCTACAATGAGCAGTTCTTC.

This chain joins TRBV7-2 and TRBJ2-5; 7 bases align to TRBD1. J lost 10 bases, V lost 6 bases, and 8 bases had no gene match. This CDR3 spans 12 amino acids. Germline CDR1 SGHTA, CDR2 FQGNSA. As DNA, the CDR3 is TGTGCCAGCAGGGGGACAGAAAAGAGCCAGTACTTC. The encoded protein is CASRGTEKSQYF.

J is TRBJ2-3 and V is TRBV20-1, with 13 bases lining up with TRBD2. Trimming took 5 bases from V and 5 from J; bases not matched to a gene: 4. The CDR3 runs to 14 residues. Germline loops: CDR1 DFQATT, CDR2 SNEGSKA (reference sequence). CDR3: CSAQTSGGLDTQYF. CDR3 in DNA: TGCAGTGCTCAGACTAGCGGGGGGTTAGATACGCAGTATTTT.

The chain recombines TRBV4-3 with TRBJ1-6; D perhaps matches TRBD1 (5 bases). This CDR3 is 17 amino acids long. Deletions cut 0 bases from V and 3 bases from J, with 12 bases between. CDR1 and CDR2 (germline): LGHNA, YSLEER. The CDR3 is CASSQDRGSNYNSPLHF. CDR3 nucleotides: TGCGCCAGCAGCCAAGATAGGGGCAGCAACTATAATTCACCCCTCCACTTT.

This clonotype has only a few counts. Here the CDR3 DNA reads TGCGCCAGCAGCTGGGACCAGGGTCGGTCTGAAGCTTTCTTT. Translation: CASSWDQGRSEAFF. The rearrangement uses TRBV5-1 and TRBJ1-1, with a possible D match to TRBD1 (5 bases). Germline V gives CDR1 SGHRS, CDR2 YFSETQ. This CDR3 comprises 14 residues. V dropped 3 bases and J dropped 6 bases, with 15 bases sitting between them.

V and J are TRBV4-1 and TRBJ2-3; 10 positions agree with TRBD2. Germline trimming cut 1 base from V and 5 bases from J; bases unmatched to any gene: 12. This CDR3 spans 18 amino acids. CDR1 is MGHRA, CDR2 YSYEKL, per germline. CDR3 in DNA: TGCGCCAGCAGCCAAGTCTTTCAAGCGGGGGGGCCCGAAGATACGCAGTATTTT. This translates into CASSQVFQAGGPEDTQYF.